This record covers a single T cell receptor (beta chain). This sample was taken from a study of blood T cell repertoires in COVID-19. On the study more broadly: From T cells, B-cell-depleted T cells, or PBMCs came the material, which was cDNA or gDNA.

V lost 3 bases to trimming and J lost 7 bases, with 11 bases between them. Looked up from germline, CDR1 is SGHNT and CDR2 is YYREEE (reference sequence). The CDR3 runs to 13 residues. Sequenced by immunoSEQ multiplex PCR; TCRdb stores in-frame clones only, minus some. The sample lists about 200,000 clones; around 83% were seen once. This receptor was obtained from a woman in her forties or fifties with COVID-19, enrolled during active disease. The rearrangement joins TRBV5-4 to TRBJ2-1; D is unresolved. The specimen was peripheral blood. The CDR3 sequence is CASSSPVGNEQFF. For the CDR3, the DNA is TGTGCCAGCAGCTCGCCTGTCGGGAATGAGCAGTTCTTC.